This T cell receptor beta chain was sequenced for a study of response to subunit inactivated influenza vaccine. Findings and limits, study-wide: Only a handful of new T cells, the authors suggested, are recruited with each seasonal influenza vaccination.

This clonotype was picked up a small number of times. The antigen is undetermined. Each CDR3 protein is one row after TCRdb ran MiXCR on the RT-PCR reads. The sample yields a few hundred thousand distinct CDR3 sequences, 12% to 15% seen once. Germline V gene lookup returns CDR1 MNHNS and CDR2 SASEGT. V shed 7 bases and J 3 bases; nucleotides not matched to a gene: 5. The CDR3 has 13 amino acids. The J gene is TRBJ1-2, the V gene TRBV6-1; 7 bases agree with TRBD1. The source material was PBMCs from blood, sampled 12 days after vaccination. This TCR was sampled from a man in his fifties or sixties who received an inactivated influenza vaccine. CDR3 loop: CASNGQGDYGYTF. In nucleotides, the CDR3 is TGTGCCAGCAACGGTCAGGGGGACTATGGCTACACCTTC.